This TCR beta chain was sequenced for a study of cytomegalovirus exposure and HLA in healthy donors. The PCR used 60 Vbeta and 13 Jbeta primers. Assay used: immunoSEQ multiplex PCR; TCRdb lists only in-frame clones, some missing. The sample holds under 250,000 clones, roughly 84% seen once. Points on this clone: What it binds is not known.

Study results and limitations: Another analysis was done later, and it associated fewer than 20,000 TCR beta sequences with HLA alleles at 0.05 false discovery rate. Indistinguishable V segments such as TRBV6-2 and TRBV6-3 were excluded.

Germline V gene lookup returns CDR1 SGDLS and CDR2 YYNGEE. Trimming cost V 4 bases and J 5 bases, with 9 bases left between them. The CDR3 spans 13 residues. The TCR originated in a human donor in good health. The J gene is TRBJ2-2, the V gene TRBV9; D ambiguous. Sequencing was performed on PBMCs. Written as DNA, the CDR3 is TGTGCCAGCAGCCCCGGGTGGACCGGGGAGCTGTTTTTT. Its translation: CASSPGWTGELFF.